The present T cell receptor beta chain was sequenced within a study of OX40 agonist ivuxolimab in advanced cancers. The assay was immunoSEQ multiplex PCR, and TCRdb's table has in-frame clones only and misses some. The table lists about 64,000 clones, about 87% of them singletons, with around 0.65% in the top ten. This clone was observed once. CDR1 is LNHNV, CDR2 YYDKDF, per germline (reference sequence). Trimming took off 0 bases at V and 4 bases at J, with 6 bases between the two ends. This CDR3 contains 13 residues. Sequencing was performed on CD4+ or CD8+ T cells sorted from blood, taken in a trial of the OX40 agonist ivuxolimab. The genes are TRBV15 and TRBJ1-2; D call uncertain. This TCR derives from an adult with an advanced solid tumor such as melanoma, head and neck, liver or kidney cancer. CDR3 sequence: CATSRDAGYGYTF. The CDR3 coding sequence is TGTGCCACCAGCAGAGACGCAGGCTATGGCTACACCTTC.